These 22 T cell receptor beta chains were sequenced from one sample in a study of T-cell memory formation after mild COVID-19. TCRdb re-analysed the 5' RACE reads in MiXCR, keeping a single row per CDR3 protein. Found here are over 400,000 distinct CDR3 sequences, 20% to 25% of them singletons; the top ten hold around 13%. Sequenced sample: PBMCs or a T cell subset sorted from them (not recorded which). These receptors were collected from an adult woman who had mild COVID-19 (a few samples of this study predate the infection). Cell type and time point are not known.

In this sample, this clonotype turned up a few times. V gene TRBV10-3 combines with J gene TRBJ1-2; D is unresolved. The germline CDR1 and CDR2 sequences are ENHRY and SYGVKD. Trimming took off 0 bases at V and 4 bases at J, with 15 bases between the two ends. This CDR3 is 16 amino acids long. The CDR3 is CAISESTLSTSYGYTF. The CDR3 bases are TGTGCCATCAGTGAGTCGACTCTATCGACCAGCTATGGCTACACCTTC.

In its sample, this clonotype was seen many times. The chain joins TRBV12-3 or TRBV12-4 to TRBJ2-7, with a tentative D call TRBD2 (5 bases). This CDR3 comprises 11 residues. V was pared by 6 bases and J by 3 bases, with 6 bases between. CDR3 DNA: TGTGCCAGCAGCGGGGACTACGAGCAGTACTTC. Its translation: CASSGDYEQYF.

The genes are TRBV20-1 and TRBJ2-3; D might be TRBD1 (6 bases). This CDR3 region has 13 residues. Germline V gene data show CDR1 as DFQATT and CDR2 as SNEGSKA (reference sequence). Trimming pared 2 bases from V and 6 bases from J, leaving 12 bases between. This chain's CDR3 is CSARRQASDTQYF. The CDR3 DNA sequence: TGCAGTGCTAGACGACAGGCCAGTGATACGCAGTATTTT.

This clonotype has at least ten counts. CDR3 nucleotides: TGTGCCAGCAGCGGAGACGGGACTAGCGCCTACAATGAGCAGTTCTTC. This encodes CASSGDGTSAYNEQFF. This sequence joins TRBV7-3 and TRBJ2-1; 10 positions match TRBD2. Germline loops: CDR1 SGHTA, CDR2 FQGTGA. The CDR3 length is 16 residues. V trimming: 5 bases; J trimming: 2 bases; junction bases outside the gene matches: 6.

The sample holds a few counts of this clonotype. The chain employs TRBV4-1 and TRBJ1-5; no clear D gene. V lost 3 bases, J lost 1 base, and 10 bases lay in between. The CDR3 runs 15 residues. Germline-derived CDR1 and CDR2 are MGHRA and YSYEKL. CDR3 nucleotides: TGCGCCAGCAGCCATGGGGAAAGAAGCAATCAGCCCCAGCATTTT. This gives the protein CASSHGERSNQPQHF.

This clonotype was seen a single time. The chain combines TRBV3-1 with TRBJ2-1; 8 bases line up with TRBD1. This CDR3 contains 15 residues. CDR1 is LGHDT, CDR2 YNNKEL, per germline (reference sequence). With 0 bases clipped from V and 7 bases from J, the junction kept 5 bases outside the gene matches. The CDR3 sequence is CASSQDTGGGNEQFF. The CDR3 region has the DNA TGTGCCAGCAGCCAAGATACAGGGGGTGGGAATGAGCAGTTCTTC.

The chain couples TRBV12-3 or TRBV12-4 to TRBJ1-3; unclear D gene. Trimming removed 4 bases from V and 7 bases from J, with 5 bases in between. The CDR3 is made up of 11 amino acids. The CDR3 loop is CASSSQNTIYF. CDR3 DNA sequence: TGTGCCAGCAGTTCCCAGAACACCATATATTTT.

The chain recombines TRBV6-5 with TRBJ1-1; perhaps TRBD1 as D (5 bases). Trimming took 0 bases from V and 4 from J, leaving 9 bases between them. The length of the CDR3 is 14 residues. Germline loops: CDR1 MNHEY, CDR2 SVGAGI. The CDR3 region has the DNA TGTGCCAGCAGTTACTCGACCCAGGGCACTGAAGCTTTCTTT. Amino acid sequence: CASSYSTQGTEAFF.

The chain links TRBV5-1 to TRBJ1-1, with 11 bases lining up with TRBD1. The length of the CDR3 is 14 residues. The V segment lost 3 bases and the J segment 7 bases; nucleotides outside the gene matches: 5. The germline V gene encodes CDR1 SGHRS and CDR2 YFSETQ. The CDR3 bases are TGCGCCAGCAGCTCGGACAGGGGGCTGGGTGAAGCTTTCTTT. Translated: CASSSDRGLGEAFF.

Here the CDR3 reads CASSQVGGDEAFF. CDR3 DNA sequence: TGCGCCAGCAGCCAAGTAGGGGGCGATGAAGCTTTCTTT. The rearrangement uses TRBV4-1 and TRBJ1-1; 7 bases are a match to TRBD1. Germline lookup yields CDR1 MGHRA and CDR2 YSYEKL. V lost 1 base to trimming and J lost 7 bases; unmatched junction nucleotides: 3. The CDR3 runs to 13 residues.

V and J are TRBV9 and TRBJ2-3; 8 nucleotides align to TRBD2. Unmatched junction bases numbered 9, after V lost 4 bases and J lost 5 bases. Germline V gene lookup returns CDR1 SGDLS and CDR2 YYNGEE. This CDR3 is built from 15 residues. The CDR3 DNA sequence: TGTGCCAGCAGCCCCACCAGCGGGGGAGGAGATACGCAGTATTTT. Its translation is CASSPTSGGGDTQYF.

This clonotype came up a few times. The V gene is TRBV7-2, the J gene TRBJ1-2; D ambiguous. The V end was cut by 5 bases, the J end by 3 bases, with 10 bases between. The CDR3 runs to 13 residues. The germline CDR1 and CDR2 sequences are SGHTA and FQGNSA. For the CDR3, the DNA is TGTGCCAGCAGCCCCGACCAGTACTATGGCTACACCTTC. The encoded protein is CASSPDQYYGYTF.

This CDR3 reads CASTLGDPNSEQYF. Here the CDR3 DNA reads TGTGCCAGCACCCTTGGGGACCCCAACTCCGAGCAGTACTTC. This chain joins TRBV12-3 or TRBV12-4 and TRBJ2-7, with D tentatively TRBD1 or TRBD2 (5 bases each). Trimming took off 7 bases at V and 6 bases at J, with 19 bases between the two ends. The CDR3 length is 14 residues.

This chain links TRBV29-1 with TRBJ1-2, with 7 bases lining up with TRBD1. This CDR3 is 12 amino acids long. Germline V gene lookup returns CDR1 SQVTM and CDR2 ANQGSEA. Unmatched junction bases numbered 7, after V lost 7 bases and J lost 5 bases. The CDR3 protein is CSGWDSEYGYTF. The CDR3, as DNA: TGCAGCGGCTGGGACAGTGAATATGGCTACACCTTC.

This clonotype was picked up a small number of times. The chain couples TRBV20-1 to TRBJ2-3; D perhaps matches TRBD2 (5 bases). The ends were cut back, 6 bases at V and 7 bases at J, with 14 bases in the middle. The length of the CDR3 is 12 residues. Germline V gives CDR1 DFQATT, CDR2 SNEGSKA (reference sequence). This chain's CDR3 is CSAGDLGNTQYF. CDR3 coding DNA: TGCAGTGCGGGAGATTTGGGGAATACGCAGTATTTT.

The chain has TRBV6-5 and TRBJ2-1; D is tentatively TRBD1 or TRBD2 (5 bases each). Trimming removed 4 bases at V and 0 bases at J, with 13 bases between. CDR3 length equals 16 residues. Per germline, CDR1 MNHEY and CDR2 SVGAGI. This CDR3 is CASSFSGTHSYNEQFF. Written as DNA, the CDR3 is TGTGCCAGCAGTTTCTCCGGGACGCACTCCTACAATGAGCAGTTCTTC.

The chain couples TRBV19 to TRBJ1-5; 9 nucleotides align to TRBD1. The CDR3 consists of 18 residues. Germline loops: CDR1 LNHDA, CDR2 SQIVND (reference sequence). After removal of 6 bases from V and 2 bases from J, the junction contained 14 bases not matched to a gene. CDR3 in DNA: TGTGCCAGTAGGTCGGACAGGGGCTCCGCTGGGGGCAATCAGCCCCAGCATTTT. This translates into CASRSDRGSAGGNQPQHF.

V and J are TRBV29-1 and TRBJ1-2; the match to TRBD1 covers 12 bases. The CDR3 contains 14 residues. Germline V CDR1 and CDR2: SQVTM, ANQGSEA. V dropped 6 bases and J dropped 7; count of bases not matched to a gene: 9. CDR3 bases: TGCAGCGTCAAAACGGGACAGGGGGCGGGTGGCTACACCTTC. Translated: CSVKTGQGAGGYTF.

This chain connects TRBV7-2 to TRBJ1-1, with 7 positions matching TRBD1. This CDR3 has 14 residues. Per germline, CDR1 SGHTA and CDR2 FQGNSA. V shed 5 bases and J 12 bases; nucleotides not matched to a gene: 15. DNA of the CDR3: TGTGCCAGCAGCCGACCTATGGACAGGAGTAGAACTTTCTTT. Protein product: CASSRPMDRSRTFF. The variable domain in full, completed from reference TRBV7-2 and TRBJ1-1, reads GAGVSQSPSNKVTEKGKDVELRCDPISGHTALYWYRQSLGQGLEFLIYFQGNSAPDKSGLPSDRFSAERTGGSVSTLTIQRTQQEDSAVYLCASSRPMDRSRTFFGQGTRLTVV.

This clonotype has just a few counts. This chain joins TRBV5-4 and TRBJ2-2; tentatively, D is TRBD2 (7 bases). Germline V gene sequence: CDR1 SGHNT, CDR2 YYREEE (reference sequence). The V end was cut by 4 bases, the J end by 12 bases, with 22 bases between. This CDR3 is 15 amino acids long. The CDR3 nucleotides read TGTGCCAGCAGCACAAGGGGGGGCCCTGCGGCGAAGCTGTTTTTT. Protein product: CASSTRGGPAAKLFF.

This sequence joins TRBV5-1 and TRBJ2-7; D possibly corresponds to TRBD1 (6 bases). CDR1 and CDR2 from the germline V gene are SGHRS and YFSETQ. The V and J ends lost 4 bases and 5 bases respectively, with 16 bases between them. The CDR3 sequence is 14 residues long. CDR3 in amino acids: CASSPQTGSDEQYF. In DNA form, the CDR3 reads TGCGCCAGCAGCCCACAAACAGGGTCGGACGAGCAGTACTTC.

CDR3 nucleotide sequence: TGTGCCAGCAGCGTAAATAGGGCAGATACGCAGTATTTT. Protein sequence: CASSVNRADTQYF. The chain combines TRBV9 with TRBJ2-3; D is uncertain. The V end was cut by 1 base, the J end by 4 bases, with 7 bases between. The CDR3 contains 13 residues. In germline, CDR1 is SGDLS, CDR2 YYNGEE.